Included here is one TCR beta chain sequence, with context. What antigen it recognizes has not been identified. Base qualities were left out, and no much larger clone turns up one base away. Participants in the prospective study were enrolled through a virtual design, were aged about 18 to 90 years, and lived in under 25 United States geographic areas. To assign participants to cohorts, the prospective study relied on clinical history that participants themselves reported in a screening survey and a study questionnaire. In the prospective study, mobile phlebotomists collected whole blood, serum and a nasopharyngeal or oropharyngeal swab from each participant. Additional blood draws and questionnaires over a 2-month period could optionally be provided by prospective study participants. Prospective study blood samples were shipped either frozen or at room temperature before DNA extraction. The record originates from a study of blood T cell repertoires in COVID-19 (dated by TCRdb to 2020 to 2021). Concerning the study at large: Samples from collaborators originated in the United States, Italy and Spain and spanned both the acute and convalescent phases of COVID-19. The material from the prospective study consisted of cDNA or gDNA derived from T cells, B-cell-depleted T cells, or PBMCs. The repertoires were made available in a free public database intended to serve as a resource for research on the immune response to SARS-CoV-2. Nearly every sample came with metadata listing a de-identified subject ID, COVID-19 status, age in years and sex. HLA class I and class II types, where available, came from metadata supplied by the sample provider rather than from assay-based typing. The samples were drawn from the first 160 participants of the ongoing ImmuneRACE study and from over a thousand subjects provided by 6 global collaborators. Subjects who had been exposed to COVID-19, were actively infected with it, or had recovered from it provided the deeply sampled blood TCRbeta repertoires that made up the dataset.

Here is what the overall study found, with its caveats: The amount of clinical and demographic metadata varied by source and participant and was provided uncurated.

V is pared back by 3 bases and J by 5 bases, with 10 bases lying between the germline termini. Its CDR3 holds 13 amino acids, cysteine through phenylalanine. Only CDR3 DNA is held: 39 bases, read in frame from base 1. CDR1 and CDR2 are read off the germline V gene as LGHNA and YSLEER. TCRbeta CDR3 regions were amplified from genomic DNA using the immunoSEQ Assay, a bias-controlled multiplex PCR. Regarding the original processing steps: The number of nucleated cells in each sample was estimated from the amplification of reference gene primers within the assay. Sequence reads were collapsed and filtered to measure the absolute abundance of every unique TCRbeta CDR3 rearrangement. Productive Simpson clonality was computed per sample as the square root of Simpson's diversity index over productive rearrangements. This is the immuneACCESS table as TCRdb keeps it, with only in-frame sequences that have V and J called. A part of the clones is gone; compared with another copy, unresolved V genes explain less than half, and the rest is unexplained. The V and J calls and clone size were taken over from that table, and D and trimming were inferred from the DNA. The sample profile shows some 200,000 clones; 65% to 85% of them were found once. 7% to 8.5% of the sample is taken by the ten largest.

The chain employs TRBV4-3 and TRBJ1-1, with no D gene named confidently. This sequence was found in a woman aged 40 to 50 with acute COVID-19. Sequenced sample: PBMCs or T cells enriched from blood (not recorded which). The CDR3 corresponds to CASSQVPGTEAFF. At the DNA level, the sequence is TGCGCCAGCAGCCAGGTCCCGGGGACTGAAGCTTTCTTT.